The TCR beta chain described here comes from a study of response to subunit inactivated influenza vaccine. There are a few counts of this clonotype. V was pared by 3 bases and J by 9 bases, with 5 bases of the junction left unmatched. This CDR3 has 14 residues. Germline assignment: CDR1 LGHDT and CDR2 YNNKEL (reference sequence). TCRdb recomputed calls from the RT-PCR reads with MiXCR, one row per CDR3 protein. This table holds approximately 730,000 distinct CDR3 sequences, more than 11% found once. The sequence derives from a man in his fifties who received an inactivated influenza vaccine. The chain has TRBV3-1 and TRBJ2-1, with TRBD2 matching over 10 bases. The source material was PBMCs from blood, sampled around 14 days before vaccination. The CDR3 here is CASSHTSGKREQFF. The CDR3 DNA follows: TGTGCCAGCAGCCATACTAGCGGGAAGCGTGAGCAGTTCTTC.